These 20 T cell receptor beta chains were all obtained from the same sample, sequenced in a study of blood T cell repertoires in COVID-19. Assay used: immunoSEQ multiplex PCR; TCRdb lists only in-frame clones, some missing. Found here are 330,000 or so clones, about 87% of them singletons; the top ten hold approximately 9.4%. Sequencing was carried out using peripheral blood. The receptors stem from a young man with COVID-19, enrolled during active disease.

The chain carries TRBV3-1 (or the pseudogene TRBV3-2) and TRBJ1-4; the D gene is possibly TRBD1 (5 bases). CDR1 is LGHDT, CDR2 YNNKEL, per germline (reference sequence). V lost 3 bases and J 5 bases, leaving 13 bases between the germline ends. The CDR3 contains 15 residues. The CDR3 protein is CASSQPGLVNEKLFF. The CDR3 DNA sequence: TGTGCCAGCAGCCAGCCGGGACTGGTAAATGAAAAACTGTTTTTT.

The chain uses TRBV29-1 and TRBJ1-1; D is perhaps TRBD1 (6 bases). CDR3 size: 13 residues. The germline V gene encodes CDR1 SQVTM and CDR2 ANQGSEA. Trimming removed 4 bases from V and 0 bases from J, with 9 bases in between. CDR3 protein: CSVGGTLNTEAFF. CDR3 in DNA: TGCAGCGTTGGGGGGACATTGAACACTGAAGCTTTCTTT. Based on the CDR3 plus reference TRBV29-1 and TRBJ1-1, the full variable domain is SAVISQKPSRDICQRGTSLTIQCQVDSQVTMMFWYRQQPGQSLTLIATANQGSEATYESGFVIDKFPISRPNLTFSTLTVSNMSPEDSSIYLCSVGGTLNTEAFFGQGTRLTVV.

The V and J genes are TRBV10-3 and TRBJ1-2; D is undetermined. Germline V gene lookup returns CDR1 ENHRY and CDR2 SYGVKD. V shed 0 bases and J shed 4 bases, with 9 bases lying between them. The CDR3 sequence is 14 residues long. The CDR3 DNA reads TGTGCCATCAGTGAGTCGACACAATTCTATGGCTACACCTTC. This translates into CAISESTQFYGYTF.

The gene calls are TRBV6-5 and TRBJ2-7; 9 bases match TRBD1. V trimming: 0 bases; J trimming: 6 bases; junction bases outside the gene matches: 9. The CDR3 totals 16 residues. Germline V gives CDR1 MNHEY, CDR2 SVGAGI. The CDR3 DNA reads TGTGCCAGCAGTTACTCGCGGGGGACAGGGTTGTTCGAGCAGTACTTC. Translation gives CASSYSRGTGLFEQYF.

V is TRBV7-2 and J is TRBJ1-4, with 11 positions matching TRBD1. J lost 8 bases, V lost 2 bases, and 7 bases had no gene match. Germline V lookup: CDR1 SGHTA, CDR2 FQGNSA. The CDR3 runs to 16 residues. CDR3 residues: CASSLLGQGGFEKLFF. The CDR3 DNA follows: TGTGCCAGCAGCTTATTGGGACAGGGGGGTTTCGAAAAACTGTTTTTT.

The chain couples TRBV29-1 to TRBJ2-3, with TRBD2 matching 7 bases. The CDR3 loop spans 15 amino acids. The junction had 9 bases not matched to a gene; V was cut back by 4 bases and J by 2 bases. Per germline, CDR1 SQVTM and CDR2 ANQGSEA. CDR3 residues: CSVAAWRGTTDTQYF. The DNA for the CDR3 is TGCAGCGTTGCTGCCTGGCGGGGGACCACAGATACGCAGTATTTT.

This rearrangement joins TRBV19 to TRBJ1-2; 8 positions match TRBD1. This CDR3 is built from 16 residues. V trimming: 3 bases; J trimming: 3 bases; junction bases outside the gene matches: 9. Germline loops: CDR1 LNHDA, CDR2 SQIVND (reference sequence). The DNA for the CDR3 is TGTGCCAGTAGTATTACAGGGGGTGCAGAAGACTATGGCTACACCTTC. Protein product: CASSITGGAEDYGYTF.

The J gene is TRBJ1-2, the V gene TRBV5-1, with 10 bases aligning to TRBD1. Looked up from germline, CDR1 is SGHRS and CDR2 is YFSETQ. J was trimmed by 7 bases and V by 4 bases; bases with no gene match: 13. CDR3 length equals 16 residues. CDR3 residues: CASSTMTGTGVFGYTF. The CDR3 region has the DNA TGCGCCAGCAGCACAATGACCGGGACAGGGGTTTTTGGCTACACCTTC.

The chain combines TRBV6-5 with TRBJ1-6; the D gene is possibly TRBD1 (5 bases). This CDR3 is 16 amino acids long. V lost 0 bases and J 2 bases, leaving 8 bases between the germline ends. Germline V gene sequence: CDR1 MNHEY, CDR2 SVGAGI. This CDR3 reads CASSYSGGTYNSPLHF. The CDR3 nucleotides are TGTGCCAGCAGTTACTCGGGGGGGACCTATAATTCACCCCTCCACTTT.

V is TRBV7-6 and J is TRBJ2-5; D is unresolved. From germline, CDR1 is SGHVS and CDR2 FNYEAQ. This CDR3 is 14 amino acids long. V was clipped by 2 bases and J by 1 base, with 8 bases between them. CDR3 in amino acids: CASSLTASQETQYF. DNA of the CDR3: TGTGCCAGCAGCTTAACAGCCTCCCAAGAGACCCAGTACTTC.

The chain has TRBV4-3 and TRBJ1-5; no firm D call. The CDR3 is 14 residues long. Germline assignment: CDR1 LGHNA and CDR2 YSLEER. V gave up 3 bases and J gave up 0 bases, with 6 bases separating them. For the CDR3, the DNA is TGCGCCAGCAGCCAGATCTATAGCAATCAGCCCCAGCATTTT. Amino acids: CASSQIYSNQPQHF.

This clone was picked up a small number of times. V and J are TRBV30 and TRBJ1-5; D not resolved. Germline V gives CDR1 GTSNPN, CDR2 SVGIG (reference sequence). The CDR3 spans 14 residues. Trimming shortened V by 0 bases and J by 0 bases, and 6 bases separated the two germline ends. For the CDR3, the DNA is TGTGCCTGGAGTGTACAGTATAGCAATCAGCCCCAGCATTTT. It is translated as CAWSVQYSNQPQHF.

J is TRBJ2-3 and V is TRBV7-8; 14 bases match TRBD2. The CDR3 contains 18 residues. With 5 bases clipped from V and 3 bases from J, the junction kept 10 bases outside the gene matches. Per the germline V gene, CDR1 is SGHVS and CDR2 is FQNEAQ. This chain's CDR3 is CASSRGLAGGEGTDTQYF. The CDR3 DNA sequence: TGTGCCAGCAGCCGTGGACTAGCGGGAGGCGAGGGGACAGATACGCAGTATTTT.

This chain connects TRBV7-6 to TRBJ1-3; the D is unclear. Looked up from germline, CDR1 is SGHVS and CDR2 is FNYEAQ. The CDR3 length is 17 residues. With 2 bases removed from V and 0 bases from J, the gap between germline ends came to 14 bases. The CDR3, as DNA: TGTGCCAGCAGCTTACGGGGAGAGGGATCCTCTGGAAACACCATATATTTT. Translated: CASSLRGEGSSGNTIYF.

The J gene is TRBJ2-1, the V gene TRBV12-3 or TRBV12-4; unclear D gene. This CDR3 contains 11 residues. V lost 6 bases and J lost 6, with 6 bases in between. The CDR3 sequence is CASSLFNEQFF. The CDR3 bases are TGTGCCAGCAGCCTTTTCAATGAGCAGTTCTTC.

V and J are TRBV19 and TRBJ1-5; 8 nucleotides agree with TRBD1. Trimming removed 7 bases from V and 6 bases from J; junction bases left unmatched: 5. CDR3 length: 13 residues. The germline V gene encodes CDR1 LNHDA and CDR2 SQIVND (reference sequence). CDR3 coding DNA: TGTGCCAGTACTACAGGGGGGGCTCAGCCCCAGCATTTT. It translates to CASTTGGAQPQHF.

V usage is TRBV7-2 and J usage is TRBJ1-2; D is ambiguous. Trimming left V 3 bases short and J 8 bases short, with 19 bases between. The germline V gene encodes CDR1 SGHTA and CDR2 FQGNSA. CDR3 length: 15 residues. The CDR3 DNA reads TGTGCCAGCAGCTTCCCAGGAGGGAGATATCAAGGCTACACCTTC. It is translated as CASSFPGGRYQGYTF.

The chain has TRBV6-6 and TRBJ1-2; 10 bases are a match to TRBD1. V gave up 2 bases and J gave up 8 bases; unmatched junction bases: 5. This CDR3 contains 14 residues. Looked up from germline, CDR1 is MNHNY and CDR2 is SVGAGI (reference sequence). Here the CDR3 DNA reads TGTGCCAGCAGTTACGACAGGGGGCCTTACGGCTACACCTTC. Translation gives CASSYDRGPYGYTF.

This sequence joins TRBV4-3 and TRBJ1-2; TRBD1 might be the D (5 bases). The CDR3 runs to 14 residues. Germline values: CDR1 LGHNA, CDR2 YSLEER. Between the trimmed V and J ends, which lost 0 bases and 4 bases, there was a span of 9 bases. The CDR3, as DNA: TGCGCCAGCAGCCAAGAGCGACAGACCTATGGCTACACCTTC. Translation gives CASSQERQTYGYTF.

This chain joins TRBV5-4 and TRBJ2-2, with a weak D call TRBD1 (5 bases). The germline V gene has CDR1 SGHNT and CDR2 YYREEE (reference sequence). The CDR3 is made up of 13 amino acids. V lost 3 bases and J lost 5, with 8 bases in between. The CDR3 protein is CASSSPGTGELFF. The CDR3 nucleotides read TGTGCCAGCAGCTCCCCAGGGACCGGGGAGCTGTTTTTT.